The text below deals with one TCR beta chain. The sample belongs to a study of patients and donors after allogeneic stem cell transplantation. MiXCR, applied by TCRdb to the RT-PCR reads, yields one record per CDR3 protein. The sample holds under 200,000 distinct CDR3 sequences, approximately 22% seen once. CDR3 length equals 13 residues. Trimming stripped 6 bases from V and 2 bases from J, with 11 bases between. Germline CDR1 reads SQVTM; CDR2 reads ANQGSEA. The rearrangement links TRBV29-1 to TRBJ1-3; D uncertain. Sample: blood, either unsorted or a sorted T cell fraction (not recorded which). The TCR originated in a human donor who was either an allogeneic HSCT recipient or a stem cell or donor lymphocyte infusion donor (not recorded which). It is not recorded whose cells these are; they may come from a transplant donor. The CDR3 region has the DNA TGCAGCGTGAAACAGAATGCTGGAAACACCATATATTTT. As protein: CSVKQNAGNTIYF.